This entry lists 27 T cell receptor beta chains sequenced from one sample in a study of cytomegalovirus exposure and HLA in healthy donors. The table came from immunoSEQ multiplex PCR; TCRdb's copy has only in-frame clones and leaves some out. The table has approximately 280,000 clones, around 85% seen once. Specimen: PBMCs. Every receptor here comes from a woman aged 18-29 years in good health and CMV-seronegative.

The sample holds one count of this clone. This chain links TRBV29-1 with TRBJ1-1; perhaps TRBD1 as D (6 bases). This CDR3 has 12 amino acids. Germline V gene sequence: CDR1 SQVTM, CDR2 ANQGSEA. The V end lost 5 bases, the J end lost 4 bases, and 11 bases lay between the germline ends. The CDR3 protein is CSVIRGGTEAFF. The CDR3 DNA reads TGCAGCGTTATACGAGGGGGCACTGAAGCTTTCTTT.

V and J are TRBV2 and TRBJ2-5; a possible D gene is TRBD1 (6 bases). The CDR3 sequence is 16 residues long. V was shortened by 5 bases and J by 2 bases, with 18 bases between the two germline ends. CDR1 SNHLY and CDR2 FYNNEI come from the germline V gene. The CDR3 here is CASSTSTGTIQETQYF. Here the CDR3 DNA reads TGTGCCAGCAGTACCTCAACAGGGACCATTCAAGAGACCCAGTACTTC.

This clone was seen a single time. The chain links TRBV19 to TRBJ2-1; 8 bases are shared with TRBD1. The germline V gene encodes CDR1 LNHDA and CDR2 SQIVND (reference sequence). Trimming at V came to 6 bases and at J to 15 bases, leaving 10 bases not matched to a gene. There are 12 residues in the CDR3. The CDR3 DNA follows: TGTGCCAGTAGCCTATCGGGACAGGAGGGGTTCTTC. Its protein product is CASSLSGQEGFF.

The chain couples TRBV5-1 to TRBJ1-1; 9 positions agree with TRBD1. Germline V gene data show CDR1 as SGHRS and CDR2 as YFSETQ. The CDR3 has 14 amino acids. The J segment lost 3 bases and the V segment lost 2 bases, leaving 2 bases of the junction unmatched. The CDR3 loop is CASSLQGADTEAFF. As DNA, the CDR3 is TGCGCCAGCAGCTTACAGGGGGCGGACACTGAAGCTTTCTTT.

CDR3 DNA: TGTGCCAGCAGCTTAGCGGCGGGGAACCTCCAAGAGACCCAGTACTTC. This sequence encodes CASSLAAGNLQETQYF. The gene calls are TRBV7-2 and TRBJ2-5; a weak D match, TRBD2 (6 bases). The CDR3 length is 16 residues. The V and J ends lost 0 bases and 1 base respectively, with 12 bases between them. Germline loops: CDR1 SGHTA, CDR2 FQGNSA.

The rearrangement uses TRBV7-9 and TRBJ2-5, with D possibly being TRBD1 (6 bases). The CDR3 runs 11 residues. The V gene lost 6 bases and the J gene lost 5 bases, with 7 bases spanning the gap. The germline V gene has CDR1 SEHNR and CDR2 FQNEAQ (reference sequence). The CDR3 region is CASRQGETQYF. The DNA for the CDR3 is TGTGCCAGCAGGCAGGGGGAGACCCAGTACTTC.

This chain joins TRBV15 and TRBJ1-4; 7 nucleotides match TRBD1. Germline V lookup: CDR1 LNHNV, CDR2 YYDKDF (reference sequence). The CDR3 totals 14 residues. Trimming took 7 bases from V and 0 from J; bases not matched to a gene: 2. This chain's CDR3 is CATTDRATNEKLFF. In nucleotides, the CDR3 is TGTGCCACCACCGACAGGGCAACTAATGAAAAACTGTTTTTT.

This chain uses TRBV7-8 with TRBJ1-4; D gene uncertain. This CDR3 has 14 amino acids. V dropped 1 base and J dropped 8 bases, with 11 bases sitting between them. Germline CDR1 reads SGHVS; CDR2 reads FQNEAQ. For the CDR3, the DNA is TGTGCCAGCAGCTTAGGCTGGGCTGCAGAAAAACTGTTTTTT. The encoded protein is CASSLGWAAEKLFF.

The chain recombines TRBV18 with TRBJ2-4; 7 positions agree with TRBD1. The germline CDR1 and CDR2 sequences are KGHSH and LQKENI. The CDR3 covers 13 residues. V was pared by 5 bases and J by 7 bases, with 5 bases of the junction left unmatched. The CDR3 protein is CASSTGVGNIQYF. The DNA for the CDR3 is TGTGCCAGCTCAACAGGGGTTGGGAACATTCAGTACTTC.

The V call is TRBV7-2, the J call TRBJ2-7; 8 nucleotides agree with TRBD1. With V trimmed by 4 bases and J by 2 bases, 7 bases remained unmatched. Germline CDR1 is SGHTA and CDR2 is FQGNSA. This CDR3 spans 15 amino acids. In DNA, the CDR3 is TGTGCCAGCAGCTCCCGGGACAGGAGGACCTACGAGCAGTACTTC. Translation gives CASSSRDRRTYEQYF.

The chain has TRBV5-4 and TRBJ2-7; TRBD1 is a possible D gene (6 bases). V lost 4 bases to trimming and J lost 0 bases, with 20 bases between them. The CDR3 totals 17 residues. The V gene's germline CDR1 is SGHNT and CDR2 YYREEE (reference sequence). The CDR3, as DNA: TGTGCCAGCAGCCCGGGACACCCTATCGACCGCTCCTACGAGCAGTACTTC. It specifies CASSPGHPIDRSYEQYF.

V usage is TRBV5-1 and J usage is TRBJ2-7, with 7 nucleotides matching TRBD1. CDR3 size: 15 residues. The V and J ends lost 2 bases and 3 bases, in that order; junction bases with no gene match: 8. Germline loops: CDR1 SGHRS, CDR2 YFSETQ. The CDR3, as DNA: TGCGCCAGCAGCTTATTACAGACAGGGAACTACGAGCAGTACTTC. Residues: CASSLLQTGNYEQYF.

The J gene is TRBJ1-3, the V gene TRBV10-3; 7 bases agree with TRBD1. Germline CDR1 is ENHRY and CDR2 is SYGVKD. CDR3 length: 17 amino acids. The V gene end was trimmed by 4 bases and the J gene end by 0 bases; junction bases not matched to a gene: 9. CDR3: CAISGTGQLSSGNTIYF. CDR3 nucleotides: TGTGCCATCAGTGGGACGGGACAGCTTAGCTCTGGAAACACCATATATTTT.

The V call is TRBV7-2, the J call TRBJ2-3; D is unclear. V was clipped by 1 base and J by 3 bases, with 11 bases between them. Germline V gene lookup returns CDR1 SGHTA and CDR2 FQGNSA. There are 15 residues in the CDR3. CDR3 protein: CASSLDPGRTDTQYF. In DNA, the CDR3 is TGTGCCAGCAGCTTAGACCCCGGCAGGACAGATACGCAGTATTTT.

V and J are TRBV6-5 and TRBJ1-2; D is possibly TRBD1 (5 bases). The CDR3 is 16 residues long. Per germline, CDR1 MNHEY and CDR2 SVGAGI. V was cut by 0 bases and J by 4 bases, with 15 bases left in between. CDR3 DNA: TGTGCCAGCAGTTACTCCGCAGTGGAGGGACTCTATGGCTACACCTTC. Its protein product is CASSYSAVEGLYGYTF.

As regards this clone: Other DNA sequences in the same sample also yield this CDR3. The V call is TRBV5-1, the J call TRBJ1-1; no firm D call. The CDR3 totals 13 residues. V was cut by 1 base and J by 1 base, with 5 bases left in between. The germline gives CDR1 SGHRS, CDR2 YFSETQ. CDR3: CASSLRGNTEAFF. DNA for the CDR3: TGCGCCAGCAGCTTGAGAGGGAACACTGAAGCTTTCTTT.

A few counts support this clone. The chain is built from TRBV28 and TRBJ1-2, with 7 bases lining up with TRBD1. CDR3 length: 14 residues. The ends lost 6 bases at V and 7 bases at J; junction bases unmatched: 11. Germline lookup yields CDR1 MDHEN and CDR2 SYDVKM. The CDR3 sequence: CASRRGQEDSGYTF. The CDR3, as DNA: TGTGCCAGCAGACGTGGACAGGAGGACTCTGGCTACACCTTC.

This clone was observed a single time. This chain links TRBV28 with TRBJ1-2, with a possible D match to TRBD1 (6 bases). Germline V gene data show CDR1 as MDHEN and CDR2 as SYDVKM. Trimming pared 2 bases from V and 5 bases from J, leaving 15 bases between. CDR3 length: 15 amino acids. The CDR3 nucleotides are TGTGCCAGCAGTTTAGGGGGCCAATACGGGTATGGCTACACCTTC. This translates into CASSLGGQYGYGYTF.

The chain has TRBV9 and TRBJ2-3; 8 positions agree with TRBD1. The CDR3 loop spans 15 amino acids. The germline V gene encodes CDR1 SGDLS and CDR2 YYNGEE. V lost 3 bases and J lost 5; bases outside the gene matches: 8. The CDR3 is CASSARDRIVDTQYF. The CDR3 DNA reads TGTGCCAGCAGCGCCCGGGACAGGATCGTAGATACGCAGTATTTT.

The genes are TRBV7-3 and TRBJ1-2; possibly TRBD1 for D (5 bases). CDR3 length: 15 residues. V dropped 4 bases and J dropped 7 bases, with 19 bases sitting between them. The germline CDR1 and CDR2 sequences are SGHTA and FQGTGA. The CDR3 spells CASSSFAGKESGYTF. The DNA of the CDR3 is TGTGCCAGCAGCTCCTTCGCAGGGAAGGAGAGTGGCTACACCTTC.

The rearrangement joins TRBV29-1 to TRBJ2-7; 8 nucleotides line up with TRBD1. The V gene's germline CDR1 is SQVTM and CDR2 ANQGSEA. Trimming took 6 bases from V and 6 from J; bases not matched to a gene: 10. CDR3 length: 13 residues. The CDR3 protein is CSVDRQGTSEQYF. CDR3 DNA: TGCAGCGTGGATAGACAGGGGACGAGCGAGCAGTACTTC.

The gene calls are TRBV29-1 and TRBJ2-4, with 9 bases identical to TRBD2. V lost 4 bases, J lost 8 bases, and 12 bases stayed unmatched. The CDR3 sequence is 15 residues long. Germline CDR1 and CDR2: SQVTM and ANQGSEA. The CDR3 region is CSVVVAGGPVDIQYF. CDR3 nucleotide sequence: TGCAGCGTTGTCGTCGCGGGAGGGCCGGTGGACATTCAGTACTTC. Full variable domain (rest looked up from reference TRBV29-1 and TRBJ2-4): SAVISQKPSRDICQRGTSLTIQCQVDSQVTMMFWYRQQPGQSLTLIATANQGSEATYESGFVIDKFPISRPNLTFSTLTVSNMSPEDSSIYLCSVVVAGGPVDIQYFGAGTRLSVL.

This clone was detected once. V is TRBV27 and J is TRBJ2-7; perhaps TRBD1 as D (6 bases). The germline V gene encodes CDR1 MNHEY and CDR2 SMNVEV (reference sequence). V shed 6 bases and J shed 2 bases, with 14 bases lying between them. The CDR3 has 14 amino acids. The CDR3 protein is CASSRTGKTYEQYF. CDR3 DNA sequence: TGTGCCAGCAGCCGAACAGGGAAGACCTACGAGCAGTACTTC.

The chain carries TRBV7-9 and TRBJ1-6, with D perhaps TRBD1 (5 bases). This CDR3 spans 15 amino acids. Trimming took 5 bases from V and 7 from J, leaving 15 bases between them. The germline CDR1 and CDR2 sequences are SEHNR and FQNEAQ (reference sequence). Here the CDR3 DNA reads TGTGCCAGCAGCCCACCCACAGACAGAAATTCACCCCTCCACTTT. Amino acid sequence: CASSPPTDRNSPLHF. The complete variable domain, with remaining parts taken from reference TRBV7-9 and TRBJ1-6, reads DTGVSQNPRHKITKRGQNVTFRCDPISEHNRLYWYRQTLGQGPEFLTYFQNEAQLEKSRLLSDRFSAERPKGSFSTLEIQRTEQGDSAMYLCASSPPTDRNSPLHFGNGTRLTVT.

The chain has TRBV27 and TRBJ2-3, with a possible D match to TRBD2 (6 bases). The CDR3 is 16 amino acids. The V gene's germline CDR1 is MNHEY and CDR2 SMNVEV (reference sequence). V lost 1 base and J lost 5, with 16 bases in between. CDR3 in amino acids: CASSLLPGEFIDTQYF. In DNA, the CDR3 is TGTGCCAGCAGTTTATTACCGGGGGAGTTTATAGATACGCAGTATTTT.

This clone has only a few counts. The J gene is TRBJ2-7, the V gene TRBV7-2; 7 bases align to TRBD2. V dropped 0 bases and J dropped 3; count of bases not matched to a gene: 2. The CDR3 consists of 14 residues. The V gene's germline CDR1 is SGHTA and CDR2 FQGNSA. CDR3 sequence (DNA): TGTGCCAGCAGCTTAGCGGCGGGGGACTACGAGCAGTACTTC. Its protein product is CASSLAAGDYEQYF. Supplemented by reference TRBV7-2 and TRBJ2-7, the full variable domain reads GAGVSQSPSNKVTEKGKDVELRCDPISGHTALYWYRQSLGQGLEFLIYFQGNSAPDKSGLPSDRFSAERTGGSVSTLTIQRTQQEDSAVYLCASSLAAGDYEQYFGPGTRLTVT.

V gene TRBV5-1 combines with J gene TRBJ2-5; 9 nucleotides match TRBD1. V shed 3 bases, J shed 4 bases, and the junction held 13 bases outside the gene matches. The CDR3 is 17 residues long. Germline V CDR1 and CDR2: SGHRS, YFSETQ. CDR3 residues: CASSSGTGSLRVETQYF. CDR3 DNA sequence: TGCGCCAGCAGCTCCGGGACAGGGTCCCTTCGGGTAGAGACCCAGTACTTC.